A single sample is the source of the 32 T cell receptor beta chains below, sequenced in a study of blood T cell repertoires in COVID-19. Measured with immunoSEQ multiplex PCR; TCRdb has only the in-frame clones, and not every one. Of about 89,000 clones in the sample, roughly 80% were seen once. Sample: peripheral blood. The receptors here all came from a woman aged 80 or over with acute or convalescent COVID-19.

This chain's CDR3 is CASRRGVSSYNEQFF. CDR3 bases: TGTGCCAGCAGACGCGGGGTTAGCTCCTACAATGAGCAGTTCTTC. This chain joins TRBV6-5 and TRBJ2-1, with a weak D call TRBD2 (6 bases). V lost 6 bases and J 0 bases, leaving 12 bases between the germline ends. Germline values: CDR1 MNHEY, CDR2 SVGAGI. The CDR3 is 15 amino acids.

V usage is TRBV9 and J usage is TRBJ1-2; D ambiguous. Trimming left V 0 bases short and J 4 bases short, with 13 bases between. Germline CDR1 is SGDLS and CDR2 is YYNGEE. CDR3 size: 15 residues. CDR3 amino acids: CASSVDPAAPYGYTF. For the CDR3, the DNA is TGTGCCAGCAGCGTAGATCCGGCGGCCCCCTATGGCTACACCTTC.

This clone was counted only a few times. V and J are TRBV5-4 and TRBJ2-1; D may be TRBD1 (6 bases). The germline V gene encodes CDR1 SGHNT and CDR2 YYREEE (reference sequence). Trimming took off 3 bases at V and 12 bases at J, with 13 bases between the two ends. CDR3 length equals 12 residues. The CDR3 DNA follows: TGTGCCAGCAGCTGGGGACAATCGGGGCAGTTCTTC. This sequence encodes CASSWGQSGQFF.

This clone was detected once. The chain combines TRBV5-5 with TRBJ1-4; 8 nucleotides align to TRBD1. Looked up from germline, CDR1 is SGHKS and CDR2 is YYEKEE (reference sequence). V shed 3 bases, J shed 5 bases, and the junction held 6 bases outside the gene matches. CDR3 length: 15 amino acids. The CDR3 nucleotides read TGTGCCAGCAGCTCAGCAGGGGGCCTCAATGAAAAACTGTTTTTT. Protein: CASSSAGGLNEKLFF.

This clone was seen a handful of times. The V call is TRBV9, the J call TRBJ1-1; 11 bases match TRBD1. Per germline, CDR1 SGDLS and CDR2 YYNGEE. The CDR3 has 15 amino acids. V lost 3 bases, J lost 4 bases, and 5 bases stayed unmatched. This CDR3 is CASSATGTGGTEAFF. The CDR3 bases are TGTGCCAGCAGCGCCACCGGGACAGGGGGCACTGAAGCTTTCTTT.

This clone was picked up a small number of times. V is TRBV28 and J is TRBJ2-2; weak D call: TRBD1 (5 bases). V gave up 5 bases and J gave up 2 bases, with 9 bases separating them. The CDR3 is 14 amino acids. CDR1 and CDR2 from the germline V gene are MDHEN and SYDVKM. CDR3 bases: TGTGCCAGCAGTCGCAGGGTTAACACCGGGGAGCTGTTTTTT. Protein sequence: CASSRRVNTGELFF.

Here the CDR3 reads CAWSSGGAIGTQYF. DNA for the CDR3: TGTGCCTGGAGTAGCGGGGGGGCGATCGGGACCCAGTACTTC. This chain uses TRBV30 with TRBJ2-5, with 10 bases matching TRBD2. The CDR3 is 14 amino acids. Germline-derived CDR1 and CDR2 are GTSNPN and SVGIG (reference sequence). V was pared by 2 bases and J by 7 bases, with 7 bases of the junction left unmatched.

This clone appeared once. The chain uses TRBV10-1 and TRBJ2-2; D is perhaps TRBD1 (5 bases). CDR1 WNHNN and CDR2 SYGVQD come from the germline V gene (reference sequence). This CDR3 spans 13 amino acids. V was trimmed by 4 bases and J by 6 bases, leaving 9 bases between them. The DNA of the CDR3 is TGCGCCAGCAGTGCGGCCAGGGCCGGGGAGCTGTTTTTT. It is translated as CASSAARAGELFF.

The chain recombines TRBV9 with TRBJ2-7; 7 positions agree with TRBD1. The V gene's germline CDR1 is SGDLS and CDR2 YYNGEE. This CDR3 is 14 amino acids long. J was trimmed by 6 bases and V by 4 bases; bases with no gene match: 10. The CDR3 DNA is TGTGCCAGCAGCCCTGGGGACAGCCGGGGCGAGCAGTACGTC. Its translation is CASSPGDSRGEQYV.

This clone was detected only once. The rearrangement uses TRBV3-1 (or the pseudogene TRBV3-2) and TRBJ1-2; 7 bases line up with TRBD1. V was clipped by 5 bases and J by 4 bases; unmatched bases: 7. Germline V gives CDR1 LGHDT, CDR2 YNNKEL (reference sequence). The CDR3 runs to 14 residues. This chain's CDR3 is CASSSTGLGYGYTF. The CDR3 nucleotides are TGTGCCAGCAGCTCGACAGGGTTAGGCTATGGCTACACCTTC.

The chain has TRBV18 and TRBJ1-1; possibly TRBD1 for D (5 bases). Deletions cut 4 bases from V and 6 bases from J, with 15 bases between. This CDR3 has 14 residues. Germline CDR1 reads KGHSH; CDR2 reads LQKENI. The CDR3, as DNA: TGTGCCAGCTCACTAATAGGGGAGCGGGCTGAAGCTTTCTTT. This encodes CASSLIGERAEAFF.

The CDR3 coding sequence is TGTGCCAGTAGTATGAATACAGGAGGGCCCACTGAAGCTTTCTTT. Translation: CASSMNTGGPTEAFF. This chain joins TRBV19 and TRBJ1-1; D might be TRBD1 (5 bases). From germline, CDR1 is LNHDA and CDR2 SQIVND (reference sequence). This CDR3 has 15 residues. V was trimmed by 3 bases and J by 4 bases, leaving 15 bases between them. The full variable domain, with the rest looked up from reference TRBV19 and TRBJ1-1, is DGGITQSPKYLFRKEGQNVTLSCEQNLNHDAMYWYRQDPGQGLRLIYYSQIVNDFQKGDIAEGYSVSREKKESFPLTVTSAQKNPTAFYLCASSMNTGGPTEAFFGQGTRLTVV.

CDR3 protein: CASSPLRRAENIQYF. CDR3 DNA sequence: TGTGCCAGCAGCCCACTCCGGAGGGCTGAAAACATTCAGTACTTC. The chain employs TRBV7-3 and TRBJ2-4; TRBD2 might be the D (6 bases). V lost 5 bases and J 5 bases, leaving 16 bases between the germline ends. The CDR3 spans 15 residues. Germline loops: CDR1 SGHTA, CDR2 FQGTGA.

The chain couples TRBV6-1 to TRBJ1-5; 8 nucleotides agree with TRBD1. The J segment lost 7 bases and the V segment lost 3 bases, leaving 8 bases of the junction unmatched. The length of the CDR3 is 15 residues. In germline, CDR1 is MNHNS, CDR2 SASEGT. The CDR3 DNA sequence: TGTGCCAGCAGTGAGTCGACAGGGGACTGGCAGCCCCAGCATTTT. Translation: CASSESTGDWQPQHF.

This clone was seen once. The chain uses TRBV28 and TRBJ1-2; 7 positions match TRBD1. CDR3 size: 13 residues. Germline CDR1 and CDR2: MDHEN and SYDVKM. V lost 5 bases and J lost 5; bases outside the gene matches: 5. The CDR3 DNA sequence: TGTGCCAGCAGTCCCCAGGGGGGTTATGGCTACACCTTC. It codes for CASSPQGGYGYTF.

Only a few counts were recorded for this clone. Distinct nucleotide sequences in the sample also encode this CDR3. V gene TRBV5-4 combines with J gene TRBJ1-2, with D possibly being TRBD1 (6 bases). Trimming left V 3 bases short and J 8 bases short, with 20 bases between. From germline, CDR1 is SGHNT and CDR2 YYREEE (reference sequence). There are 15 residues in the CDR3. The CDR3 DNA reads as TGTGCCAGCAGCTCCCTAAGGGGGGGACTTGGGGGCTACACCTTC. Its protein product is CASSSLRGGLGGYTF. The entire variable domain, with the rest obtained from reference TRBV5-4 and TRBJ1-2, is as follows: ETGVTQSPTHLIKTRGQQVTLRCSSQSGHNTVSWYQQALGQGPQFIFQYYREEENGRGNFPPRFSGLQFPNYSSELNVNALELDDSALYLCASSSLRGGLGGYTFGSGTRLTVV.

This clone was observed a few times. The chain joins TRBV5-1 to TRBJ2-7; 9 bases are a match to TRBD1. This CDR3 contains 13 residues. Germline CDR1 SGHRS, CDR2 YFSETQ. Trimming removed 3 bases from V and 4 bases from J; junction bases left unmatched: 2. Written as DNA, the CDR3 is TGCGCCAGCAGCTCGACAGGGGGATACGAGCAGTACTTC. Its translation is CASSSTGGYEQYF. Full variable domain (rest looked up from reference TRBV5-1 and TRBJ2-7): KAGVTQTPRYLIKTRGQQVTLSCSPISGHRSVSWYQQTPGQGLQFLFEYFSETQRNKGNFPGRFSGRQFSNSRSEMNVSTLELGDSALYLCASSSTGGYEQYFGPGTRLTVT.

The J gene is TRBJ2-1, the V gene TRBV6-5; 10 nucleotides align to TRBD1. CDR3 size: 15 residues. V was clipped by 5 bases and J by 6 bases; unmatched bases: 7. CDR1 MNHEY and CDR2 SVGAGI come from the germline V gene. CDR3 region: CASSRDRGSFNEQFF. DNA of the CDR3: TGTGCCAGCAGTAGGGACAGGGGAAGTTTCAATGAGCAGTTCTTC.

The rearrangement links TRBV6-2 or TRBV6-3 to TRBJ1-2, with a tentative D call TRBD1 (5 bases). V was cut by 4 bases and J by 4 bases, with 13 bases left in between. The CDR3 is 14 residues long. Germline V gene sequence: CDR1 MNHEY, CDR2 SVGEGT. The CDR3 DNA is TGTGCCAGCAGTTCCGGACAACGATCCTATGGCTACACCTTC. Translating gives CASSSGQRSYGYTF.

This clone was recorded only once. The CDR3 DNA reads as TGTGCCAGCAGCTTGCTAGCGGGAAATGAGCAGTTCTTC. Protein sequence: CASSLLAGNEQFF. The chain joins TRBV7-2 to TRBJ2-1; 9 bases agree with TRBD2. The germline CDR1 and CDR2 sequences are SGHTA and FQGNSA. V was pared by 3 bases and J by 7 bases, with 1 base of the junction left unmatched. This CDR3 contains 13 residues.

This clone was counted once. The chain combines TRBV2 with TRBJ2-3; 9 nucleotides line up with TRBD2. CDR3 length: 15 residues. With 1 base clipped from V and 4 bases from J, the junction kept 3 bases outside the gene matches. Germline assignment: CDR1 SNHLY and CDR2 FYNNEI. For the CDR3, the DNA is TGTGCCAGCAGTGAAGGCGGGGGGGTCGCAGATACGCAGTATTTT. It encodes CASSEGGGVADTQYF. The full variable domain, its missing parts supplied by reference TRBV2 and TRBJ2-3, is EPEVTQTPSHQVTQMGQEVILRCVPISNHLYFYWYRQILGQKVEFLVSFYNNEISEKSEIFDDQFSVERPDGSNFTLKIRSTKLEDSAMYFCASSEGGGVADTQYFGPGTRLTVL.

The V gene is TRBV2, the J gene TRBJ2-5; 7 nucleotides align to TRBD2. Germline V CDR1 and CDR2: SNHLY, FYNNEI. The CDR3 has 15 residues. The J segment lost 6 bases and the V segment lost 2 bases, leaving 9 bases of the junction unmatched. CDR3 coding DNA: TGTGCCAGCAGTGAACTGGGCGGGGGTCTAAAGACCCAGTACTTC. Its protein product is CASSELGGGLKTQYF.

CDR3 coding DNA: TGTGCCAGCAGCGAAACAGCCTCCTTGAGCTCACCCCTCCACTTT. Translation: CASSETASLSSPLHF. V usage is TRBV4-2 and J usage is TRBJ1-6; D remains unclear. The CDR3 is made up of 15 amino acids. Germline CDR1 reads LGHNA; CDR2 reads YNFKEQ. Trimming took off 5 bases at V and 10 bases at J, with 18 bases between the two ends.

This chain links TRBV7-9 with TRBJ1-4; D not certain. The V gene's germline CDR1 is SEHNR and CDR2 FQNEAQ (reference sequence). Trimming left V 6 bases short and J 2 bases short, with 13 bases between. The CDR3 covers 15 residues. The CDR3 DNA reads TGTGCCAGCAGTTTTTCCTTTTCTACTAATGAAAAACTGTTTTTT. The encoded protein is CASSFSFSTNEKLFF.

The CDR3 spells CASRQRPGNTIYF. CDR3 DNA: TGTGCCAGCAGACAGAGACCTGGAAACACCATATATTTT. The gene calls are TRBV7-2 and TRBJ1-3, with D unresolved. V shed 6 bases and J shed 2 bases, with 8 bases lying between them. The CDR3 is 13 residues long. Germline-derived CDR1 and CDR2 are SGHTA and FQGNSA. The full variable domain, in which reference TRBV7-2 and TRBJ1-3 provide the parts outside the CDR3, is GAGVSQSPSNKVTEKGKDVELRCDPISGHTALYWYRQSLGQGLEFLIYFQGNSAPDKSGLPSDRFSAERTGGSVSTLTIQRTQQEDSAVYLCASRQRPGNTIYFGEGSWLTVV.

The gene calls are TRBV2 and TRBJ2-3, with TRBD2 matching over 11 bases. CDR3 length: 15 amino acids. The V gene end was trimmed by 5 bases and the J gene end by 2 bases; junction bases not matched to a gene: 3. CDR1 is SNHLY, CDR2 FYNNEI, per germline. CDR3 protein: CASSWTSGPTDTQYF. DNA for the CDR3: TGTGCCAGCAGTTGGACTAGCGGGCCCACAGATACGCAGTATTTT.

The rearrangement uses TRBV28 and TRBJ1-2; D is unresolved. The CDR3 has 14 residues. Deletions cut 2 bases from V and 2 bases from J, with 9 bases between. The germline V gene encodes CDR1 MDHEN and CDR2 SYDVKM. CDR3 bases: TGTGCCAGCAGTTTAACGGAGCGGAACTATGGCTACACCTTC. Translation gives CASSLTERNYGYTF.

CDR3 DNA sequence: TGTGCCAGCAGTCCTCTCACTAGCTTTGGAGAGACCCAGTACTTC. Residues: CASSPLTSFGETQYF. V gene TRBV7-9 combines with J gene TRBJ2-5, with D perhaps matching TRBD2 (6 bases). CDR3 size: 15 residues. The V gene's germline CDR1 is SEHNR and CDR2 FQNEAQ (reference sequence). V lost 6 bases and J lost 4, with 18 bases in between.

V is TRBV19 and J is TRBJ1-1; no clear D. The CDR3 covers 10 residues. V was clipped by 9 bases and J by 5 bases, with 7 bases between them. Germline values: CDR1 LNHDA, CDR2 SQIVND (reference sequence). This CDR3 is CASGRTEAFF. CDR3 coding DNA: TGTGCCAGCGGTCGAACTGAAGCTTTCTTT. The variable domain in full, completed from reference TRBV19 and TRBJ1-1, reads DGGITQSPKYLFRKEGQNVTLSCEQNLNHDAMYWYRQDPGQGLRLIYYSQIVNDFQKGDIAEGYSVSREKKESFPLTVTSAQKNPTAFYLCASGRTEAFFGQGTRLTVV.

This rearrangement joins TRBV7-2 to TRBJ2-5, with TRBD2 matching 9 bases. The germline V gene encodes CDR1 SGHTA and CDR2 FQGNSA. V dropped 0 bases and J dropped 5; count of bases not matched to a gene: 7. CDR3 length: 16 residues. The CDR3 region is CASSLAGGGALETQYF. For the CDR3, the DNA is TGTGCCAGCAGCTTAGCGGGCGGGGGGGCCCTGGAGACCCAGTACTTC.

The gene calls are TRBV30 and TRBJ1-5; 7 bases agree with TRBD1. V shed 3 bases and J 4 bases; nucleotides not matched to a gene: 9. CDR1 is GTSNPN and CDR2 is SVGIG in the germline V gene (reference sequence). This CDR3 has 15 residues. Here the CDR3 reads CAWSGGTEPNQPQHF. The CDR3 DNA reads as TGTGCCTGGAGCGGCGGGACAGAGCCAAATCAGCCCCAGCATTTT.

The rearrangement joins TRBV9 to TRBJ1-2, with TRBD1 as a possible D gene (6 bases). The CDR3 length is 14 residues. V was shortened by 4 bases and J by 10 bases, with 20 bases between the two germline ends. Germline V gene sequence: CDR1 SGDLS, CDR2 YYNGEE. The CDR3 protein is CASSLAQGSGDYTF. CDR3 in DNA: TGTGCCAGCAGCCTTGCCCAGGGGAGTGGGGACTACACCTTC.